The present entry profiles one T cell receptor beta chain with its context. The record originates from a study of T-cell reconstitution after alpha-beta-depleted transplantation in children. The authors prepared the TCRbeta library with unique molecular identifiers. MiXCR was run by TCRdb on the PCR reads, yielding one entry per CDR3 protein. The sample records about 980,000 distinct CDR3 sequences, less than 30% being singletons. V was cut by 6 bases and J by 1 base, with 13 bases left in between. The CDR3 length is 15 residues. The V and J genes are TRBV12-3 or TRBV12-4 and TRBJ1-5, with D unclear. The receptor was isolated from a boy under two years old who had a stem cell transplant for SCID, so the T cells may come from the graft donor. Here the sequenced sample was PBMCs, mostly from graft donor cells, taken 360 days after TCRalphabeta/CD19-depleted stem cell transplant. In DNA, the CDR3 is TGTGCCAGCAGGTTGTCGGGAGCGAGCAATCAGCCCCAGCATTTT. This translates into CASRLSGASNQPQHF.